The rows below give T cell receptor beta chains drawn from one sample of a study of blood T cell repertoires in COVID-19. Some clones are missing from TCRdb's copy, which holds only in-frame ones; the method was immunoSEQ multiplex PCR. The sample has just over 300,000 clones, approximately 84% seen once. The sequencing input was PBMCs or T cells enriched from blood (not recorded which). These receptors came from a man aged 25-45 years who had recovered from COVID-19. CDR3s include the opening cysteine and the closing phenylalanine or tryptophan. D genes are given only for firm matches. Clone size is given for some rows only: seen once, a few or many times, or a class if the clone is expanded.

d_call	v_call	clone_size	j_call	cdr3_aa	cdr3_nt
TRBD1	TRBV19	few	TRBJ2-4	CASSGGGTGANIQYF	TGTGCCAGTAGTGGTGGAGGGACAGGGGCGAACATTCAGTACTTC
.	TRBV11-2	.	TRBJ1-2	CASSLALGGGGGYTF	TGTGCCAGCAGCTTAGCCCTGGGGGGGGGCGGCGGCTACACCTTC
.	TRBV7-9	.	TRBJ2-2	CASSLLASQNGGELFF	TGTGCCAGCAGCTTACTAGCGTCCCAAAATGGCGGGGAGCTGTTTTTT
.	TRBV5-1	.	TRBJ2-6	CASSLVPGSGANVLTF	TGCGCCAGCAGCTTGGTCCCAGGTTCCGGGGCCAACGTCCTGACTTTC
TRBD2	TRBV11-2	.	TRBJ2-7	CASSYRGGTGGEQYF	TGTGCCAGCAGCTATAGGGGAGGAACGGGAGGCGAGCAGTACTTC
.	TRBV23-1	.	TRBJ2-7	CASIQFYEQYF	TGCGCCAGCATCCAGTTCTACGAGCAGTACTTC
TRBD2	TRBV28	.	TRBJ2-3	CASSFGGGSTDTQYF	TGTGCCAGCAGTTTCGGGGGGGGTAGCACAGATACGCAGTATTTT
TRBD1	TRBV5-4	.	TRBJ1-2	CASSHPGQGIQYGYTF	TGTGCCAGCAGCCATCCGGGACAGGGAATCCAGTATGGCTACACCTTC
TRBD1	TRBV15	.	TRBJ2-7	CATSRGGTGSIEQYF	TGTGCCACCAGCAGAGGCGGGACAGGGTCCATCGAGCAGTACTTC
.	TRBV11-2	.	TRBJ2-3	CASSLALDTQYF	TGTGCCAGCAGCTTAGCTCTTGATACGCAGTATTTT
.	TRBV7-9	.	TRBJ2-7	CASSLVTGFYEQYF	TGTGCCAGCAGCTTAGTTACGGGATTCTACGAGCAGTACTTC
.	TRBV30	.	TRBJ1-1	CAWTAMGGDTEAFF	TGTGCCTGGACTGCCATGGGGGGAGACACTGAAGCTTTCTTT
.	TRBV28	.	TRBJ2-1	CASSLTDSYNEQFF	TGTGCCAGCAGTTTGACAGACTCCTACAATGAGCAGTTCTTC
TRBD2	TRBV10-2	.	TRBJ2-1	CASKRLAGIYNEQFF	TGCGCCAGCAAAAGACTAGCGGGGATCTACAATGAGCAGTTCTTC